Listed below are T cell receptor beta chains from one sample, sequenced in a study of T cell repertoires in cytomegalovirus infection. TCRdb re-called the reads with MiXCR, one entry per CDR3 protein. The sample shows some 600,000 distinct CDR3 sequences, more than 20% of them seen only once. The sample taken for sequencing was CD8+ T cells from PBMCs. The receptors were sampled from a human donor in good health (CMV status not recorded). Some clones in this sample may be carry-over from other donors' samples. Both conserved end residues are part of each CDR3. The D gene is left open where the match is weak. Size values are once, few and many counts, or a class for expanded clones, and some rows have none.

TRBJ1-2 | TRBV10-2 | TRBD1 | many | 14 | TGCGCCAGCAGAGGGGACAGAGCTAACTATGGCTACACCTTC | CASRGDRANYGYTF
TRBJ1-5 | TRBV7-8 | TRBD1 | . | 16 | TGTGCCAGCAGCTTAAATGGACAGGCCCTCAATCAGCCCCAGCATTTT | CASSLNGQALNQPQHF
TRBJ2-5 | TRBV29-1 | . | . | 13 | TGCAGCGTTGACGGACAAAATCAAGAGACCCAGTACTTC | CSVDGQNQETQYF
TRBJ1-6 | TRBV4-1 | . | . | 15 | TGCGCCATCAGCCTCATAGGGGCGAATATTTCACCCCTCCACTTT | CAISLIGANISPLHF
TRBJ2-3 | TRBV7-8 | . | many | 13 | TGTGCCAGCAGCTTAAGATTGCACGATACGCAGTATTTT | CASSLRLHDTQYF
TRBJ1-1 | TRBV29-1 | TRBD1 | . | 14 | TGCAGCATCCGGGACAGGGGATCCGACACTGAAGCTTTCTTT | CSIRDRGSDTEAFF
TRBJ2-2 | TRBV11-2 | . | few | 16 | TGTGCCAGCAACATACTACCCCCCCGAGAGACGGGGGAGCTGTTTTTT | CASNILPPRETGELFF
TRBJ1-1 | TRBV7-2 | . | many | 14 | TGTGCCAGCAGCCCCAACGGGGAGAACACTGAAGCTTTCTTT | CASSPNGENTEAFF
TRBJ2-1 | TRBV10-3 | . | . | 13 | TGTGCCATCATAAGGACAGTAGACAATGAGCAGTTCTTC | CAIIRTVDNEQFF
TRBJ2-2 | TRBV29-1 | . | . | 14 | TGCAGCGTTGTTTGGAAGGGGGGCCCCGGGGAGCTGTTTTTT | CSVVWKGGPGELFF
TRBJ2-3 | TRBV20-1 | TRBD2 | many | 14 | TGCAGTGCCGGGGAGGGGCACCGCACAGATACGCAGTATTTT | CSAGEGHRTDTQYF
TRBJ2-7 | TRBV6-1 | TRBD2 | few | 14 | TGTGCCAGCAGTGAAGTGGGGGGGATCTACGAGCAGTACTTC | CASSEVGGIYEQYF
TRBJ2-1 | TRBV7-6 | TRBD2 | . | 11 | TGTGCCAGTCGGGGGGGCGGTGAGCAGTTCTTC | CASRGGGEQFF
TRBJ2-2 | TRBV24-1 | . | . | 12 | TGTGCCGTACAGTGGGCCACCGGGGAGCTGTTTTTT | CAVQWATGELFF
TRBJ1-1 | TRBV7-6 | . | few | 17 | TGTGCCAGCAGCTCCCGCCCTCCGGCGGCTTACAAATCTGAAGCTTTCTTT | CASSSRPPAAYKSEAFF
TRBJ2-1 | TRBV7-2 | TRBD2 | many | 15 | TGTGCCAGCAGCTTGAGCGGGGCAACCTACAATGAGCAGTTCTTC | CASSLSGATYNEQFF
TRBJ2-1 | TRBV28 | . | few | 15 | TGTGCCAGCAGTTTAGAGGGGGAGGTCAACAATGAGCAGTTCTTC | CASSLEGEVNNEQFF
TRBJ1-2 | TRBV5-5 | . | . | 11 | TGTGCCAGCAGCTTGGGGGATGCCTACACCTTC | CASSLGDAYTF
TRBJ2-7 | TRBV7-9 | . | . | 12 | TGTGCCAGCAGCTTCGGATCCCACGAGCAGTACTTC | CASSFGSHEQYF
TRBJ2-1 | TRBV14 | TRBD2 | . | 16 | TGTGCCAGCAGCCAAGGGGCCCTAGCGGTATACAATGAGCAGTTCTTC | CASSQGALAVYNEQFF
TRBJ2-2 | TRBV7-8 | . | many | 17 | TGTGCCAGCAGCCGACTAGACAGGAGAGAAGGGAACGGGGAGCTGTTTTTT | CASSRLDRREGNGELFF
TRBJ1-2 | TRBV28 | . | few | 14 | TGTGCCAGCACCCCCCGTCGCGGTAACTATGGCTACACCTTC | CASTPRRGNYGYTF
TRBJ2-3 | TRBV28 | TRBD2 | . | 17 | TGTGCCAGCAGTGAAATTCAAGCGGGGGGGGGCACAGATACGCAGTATTTT | CASSEIQAGGGTDTQYF
TRBJ2-5 | TRBV11-3 | TRBD2 | many | 15 | TGTGCCAGCAGCAAGCGGACTAGCGGCACAGAGACCCAGTACTTC | CASSKRTSGTETQYF
TRBJ2-1 | TRBV10-2 | TRBD2 | . | 11 | TGCGCCAGCAGTGGCGGGGGGCTGCAGTTCTTC | CASSGGGLQFF
TRBJ1-6 | TRBV20-1 | . | . | 17 | TGCAGTGCTAGAGATTCAGGGGAAGGCTCCGCCAATTCACCCCTCCACTTT | CSARDSGEGSANSPLHF
TRBJ2-1 | TRBV2 | . | few | 10 | TGTGCCAGCCTCCTCAATGAGCAGTTCTTC | CASLLNEQFF
TRBJ2-4 | TRBV25-1 | . | . | 15 | TGTGCCAGCAGTGATATCGAGGGGGGTGAAAACATTCAGTACTTC | CASSDIEGGENIQYF
TRBJ2-1 | TRBV3-1 | TRBD2 | . | 16 | TGTGCCAGCAGCCCCGCCGGGACTAGCGGGGACAATGAGCAGTTCTTC | CASSPAGTSGDNEQFF
TRBJ2-1 | TRBV7-3 | TRBD2 | . | 15 | TGTGCCAGCAGCAGTAGCGGGGGGACTATAAATGAGCAGTTCTTC | CASSSSGGTINEQFF
TRBJ2-1 | TRBV7-3 | . | few | 13 | TGTGCCAGCAGCATCGATATCTACAATGAGCAGTTCTTC | CASSIDIYNEQFF
TRBJ1-6 | TRBV7-9 | . | many | 17 | TGTGCCAGCAGCCTTAGAGAACAGAGCTCCTATAATTCACCCCTCCACTTT | CASSLREQSSYNSPLHF
TRBJ2-3 | TRBV7-2 | TRBD2 | many | 15 | TGTGCCAGCAGCCGGCGGGGGGGCTCGACAGATACGCAGTATTTT | CASSRRGGSTDTQYF
TRBJ2-7 | TRBV6-5 | TRBD2 | many | 17 | TGTGCCATCTCCAATTCCCCCCCCCAGCGGGGACCCTACGAGCAGTACTTC | CAISNSPPQRGPYEQYF
TRBJ2-1 | TRBV10-3 | TRBD1 | . | 14 | TGTGCCATCAGCGCCGGGACAGGGCCAAATGAGCAGTTCTTC | CAISAGTGPNEQFF
TRBJ1-6 | TRBV7-9 | . | many | 11 | TGTGCCAGCAGTTCCGGTTCACCCCTCCACTTT | CASSSGSPLHF
TRBJ2-3 | TRBV7-8 | TRBD2 | many | 20 | TGTGCCAGCAGCTTAGCCCCGGGGACTAGCGGGGGGGTGAGCACAGATACGCAGTATTTT | CASSLAPGTSGGVSTDTQYF
TRBJ2-3 | TRBV6-4 | TRBD1 | few | 16 | TGTGCCAGCAGTATTGTCAGGACAGGGGGCCTAGATACGCAGTATTTT | CASSIVRTGGLDTQYF
TRBJ1-2 | TRBV7-9 | TRBD1 | few | 14 | TGTGCCAGCAGCTCCGGGACAGGGCTAAATGGCTACACCTTC | CASSSGTGLNGYTF
TRBJ2-1 | TRBV6-5 | . | once | 15 | TGTGCCAGCAGTTCAGAACGGAGCTCCTACAATGAGCAGTTCTTC | CASSSERSSYNEQFF
TRBJ1-2 | TRBV6-5 | TRBD1 | few | 16 | TGTGCCAGCAGTTCCGGGACAGGGGAAACTAACTATGGCTACACCTTC | CASSSGTGETNYGYTF
TRBJ1-1 | TRBV6-2/TRBV6-3 | TRBD1 | . | 16 | TGTGCCAGCAGTTACTCGGGGGACAGGGGCGACACTGAAGCTTTCTTT | CASSYSGDRGDTEAFF
TRBJ1-2 | TRBV29-1 | . | . | 13 | TGCAGCGTTGGGACTGGACACTACTATGGCTACACCTTC | CSVGTGHYYGYTF
TRBJ1-1 | TRBV5-1 | TRBD1 | few | 14 | TGCGCCAGCAGCACCTCAGGGGGCCCCACTGAAGCTTTCTTT | CASSTSGGPTEAFF
TRBJ2-1 | TRBV5-1 | . | few | 15 | TGCGCCAGCAGTGCCCCGGGGGGCTTCTACAATGAGCAGTTCTTC | CASSAPGGFYNEQFF
TRBJ1-1 | TRBV20-1 | . | few | 14 | TGCAGTGCTAGAGATACGGGGTCGGGCACTGAAGCTTTCTTT | CSARDTGSGTEAFF
TRBJ1-2 | TRBV20-1 | . | . | 18 | TGCAGTGCTTCCAGTCTACTAACCCGAGCGAACACTAACTATGGCTACACCTTC | CSASSLLTRANTNYGYTF
TRBJ2-5 | TRBV5-1 | TRBD1 | few | 19 | TGCGCCAGCAGCTTGGCACCCCCCGGGACAGGGATTATAATAGAGACCCAGTACTTC | CASSLAPPGTGIIIETQYF
TRBJ1-1 | TRBV7-9 | TRBD1 | many | 14 | TGTGCCAGCAGCGCCCCTGGGACAGCCAATGAAGCTTTCTTT | CASSAPGTANEAFF
TRBJ1-4 | TRBV29-1 | . | . | 17 | TGCAGCGTTGAAGAGTTAATCCCAGGGTCCAGTAATGAAAAACTGTTTTTT | CSVEELIPGSSNEKLFF
TRBJ1-5 | TRBV12-3/TRBV12-4 | TRBD1 | . | 15 | TGTGCCAGCAGTCTGGACAGGGTCTCTGATCAGCCCCAGCATTTT | CASSLDRVSDQPQHF